These 12 T cell receptor beta chains came from one sample sequenced in a study of T cell responses to AZD1222 COVID-19 vaccine. Some clones are missing from TCRdb's copy, which holds only in-frame ones; the method was immunoSEQ multiplex PCR. The table has some 150,000 clones, about 93% seen once. The source was peripheral blood, collected on day 0 of AZD1222 vaccination. These receptors all come from an adult in good health.

The V call is TRBV7-2, the J call TRBJ2-1; the D gene could be TRBD1 or TRBD2 (5 bases each). This CDR3 spans 15 amino acids. Trimming took 5 bases from V and 0 from J, leaving 11 bases between them. The germline CDR1 and CDR2 sequences are SGHTA and FQGNSA. CDR3 sequence (DNA): TGTGCCAGCAGCCTCGGGACCCTCTCCTACAATGAGCAGTTCTTC. This translates into CASSLGTLSYNEQFF.

The rearrangement uses TRBV11-3 and TRBJ2-1; TRBD1 matches 8 bases. V lost 5 bases and J lost 7; bases outside the gene matches: 4. The CDR3 is made up of 13 amino acids. The germline V gene encodes CDR1 SGHNT and CDR2 YENEEA. CDR3 protein: CASSKDRDNEQFF. CDR3 DNA: TGTGCCAGCAGCAAGGACAGGGATAATGAGCAGTTCTTC.

The J gene is TRBJ2-1, the V gene TRBV14, with 11 bases aligning to TRBD1. With V trimmed by 3 bases and J by 1 base, 2 bases remained unmatched. The CDR3 extends over 16 amino acids. Germline values: CDR1 SGHDN, CDR2 FVKESK. The CDR3 coding sequence is TGTGCCAGCAGCCATCGGGACAGGGGGTCCTACAATGAGCAGTTCTTC. Its protein product is CASSHRDRGSYNEQFF.

This clone appeared a single time. The chain links TRBV5-1 to TRBJ1-3; D gene ambiguous. The CDR3 consists of 15 residues. Germline values: CDR1 SGHRS, CDR2 YFSETQ. With 0 bases removed from V and 2 bases from J, the gap between germline ends came to 9 bases. The DNA of the CDR3 is TGCGCCAGCAGCTTGGGTCCGGGTCCTGGAAACACCATATATTTT. The encoded protein is CASSLGPGPGNTIYF.

V is TRBV4-1 and J is TRBJ2-7, with a possible D match to TRBD1 (6 bases). Germline V gene data show CDR1 as MGHRA and CDR2 as YSYEKL. The CDR3 contains 15 residues. Trimming took off 5 bases at V and 0 bases at J, with 14 bases between the two ends. The CDR3 reads CASSSPGVSSYEQYF. The CDR3 nucleotides are TGCGCCAGCAGCTCGCCAGGGGTAAGCTCCTACGAGCAGTACTTC.

The chain joins TRBV9 to TRBJ2-7; the D is unclear. Germline CDR1 is SGDLS and CDR2 is YYNGEE. This CDR3 is 13 amino acids long. V was cut by 0 bases and J by 3 bases, with 7 bases left in between. The CDR3 sequence: CASSVGMDYEQYF. The CDR3 DNA reads TGTGCCAGCAGCGTAGGTATGGACTACGAGCAGTACTTC.

The chain has TRBV2 and TRBJ2-7, with D maybe TRBD2 (5 bases). CDR3 length: 12 residues. Germline lookup yields CDR1 SNHLY and CDR2 FYNNEI. V lost 6 bases to trimming and J lost 4 bases, with 10 bases between them. In nucleotides, the CDR3 is TGTGCCAGCAGGGTATCGGGGTACGAGCAGTACTTC. It codes for CASRVSGYEQYF.

The rearrangement uses TRBV2 and TRBJ1-1, with D possibly being TRBD1 (6 bases). Per the germline V gene, CDR1 is SNHLY and CDR2 is FYNNEI. Trimming stripped 4 bases from V and 10 bases from J, with 13 bases between. CDR3 size: 12 residues. CDR3 sequence: CASSGGGPGAFF. CDR3 DNA: TGTGCCAGCAGTGGGGGGGGGCCCGGAGCTTTCTTT.

This rearrangement joins TRBV5-5 to TRBJ1-1; D might be TRBD1 (6 bases). With 0 bases removed from V and 4 bases from J, the gap between germline ends came to 13 bases. The CDR3 totals 15 residues. Germline CDR1 is SGHKS and CDR2 is YYEKEE (reference sequence). For the CDR3, the DNA is TGTGCCAGCAGCTTGGAGGGCAGGGGAGGCACTGAAGCTTTCTTT. It translates to CASSLEGRGGTEAFF.

The chain uses TRBV6-6 and TRBJ2-2, with 10 bases aligning to TRBD2. Germline V lookup: CDR1 MNHNY, CDR2 SVGAGI (reference sequence). This CDR3 is built from 15 residues. The trim removed 7 bases at V and 8 bases at J, leaving 10 bases unmatched. The CDR3 region is CASTHSGGRGGELFF. DNA for the CDR3: TGTGCCAGCACTCATAGCGGGGGGCGCGGAGGGGAGCTGTTTTTT.

A few counts support this clone. CDR3 nucleotides: TGCAGCGTTGGGGGACAGGACGGCTACACCTTC. It translates to CSVGGQDGYTF. V and J are TRBV29-1 and TRBJ1-2, with 8 bases matching TRBD1. CDR1 and CDR2 from the germline V gene are SQVTM and ANQGSEA. V lost 4 bases and J lost 8; bases outside the gene matches: 3. This CDR3 has 11 amino acids.

The CDR3 DNA reads as TGCAGCGTCCAGGGGGCAGGGGGCATTTCGGGCTACGAGCAGTACTTC. Amino acids: CSVQGAGGISGYEQYF. The J gene is TRBJ2-7, the V gene TRBV29-1; 8 bases match TRBD1. This CDR3 has 16 residues. Germline V gives CDR1 SQVTM, CDR2 ANQGSEA. V dropped 6 bases and J dropped 3; count of bases not matched to a gene: 16.